The rows below give T cell receptor beta chains drawn from one sample of a study of identical twins. TCRdb re-called the 5' RACE reads with MiXCR, one entry per CDR3 protein. The sample has approximately 500,000 distinct CDR3 sequences, more than 20% seen once. These data are also associated with another study on T cells expressing NK-cell markers.

Source material: CD4+ T cells sorted from blood. The source of these receptors is a woman between 18 and 29 years old in good health. Each CDR3 is given with its conserved first and last residue. A D gene is named only where the DNA matches it firmly. Part of the rows lack a size; the others show once, few, many or a class for expanded clones.

d_call,v_call,clone_size,j_call,cdr3_nt,cdr3_aa
NA,TRBV6-5,few,TRBJ1-1,TGTGCCAGCAGTTACCGAGGAGGGGGGACTGAAGCTTTCTTT,CASSYRGGGTEAFF
NA,TRBV7-8,few,TRBJ2-1,TGTGCCAGCAGCCCGACCGGGACAACTTACAATGAGCAGTTCTTC,CASSPTGTTYNEQFF
TRBD2,TRBV7-2,NA,TRBJ2-1,TGTGCCAGCAGCCGATGGACTAGCGGGATCAATGAGCAGTTCTTC,CASSRWTSGINEQFF
NA,TRBV10-3,few,TRBJ2-7,TGTGCCATCAGTGATGCGGGAAAAACCTACGAGCAGTACTTC,CAISDAGKTYEQYF
TRBD1,TRBV5-1,NA,TRBJ2-3,TGCGCCAGCAGCTTCCACCGGGACAGGGATGGTACGCAGTATTTT,CASSFHRDRDGTQYF
NA,TRBV10-3,NA,TRBJ2-7,TGTGCCATCAGTGAGGTAGGGGGCTACGAGCAGTACTTC,CAISEVGGYEQYF
NA,TRBV7-2,few,TRBJ2-5,TGTGCCAGCAGCTTAGGGGAAAAGACCCAGTACTTC,CASSLGEKTQYF
NA,TRBV20-1,few,TRBJ2-1,TGCAGTGCTAGCTCCGAGCCTTACGGGAGCTACAATGAGCAGTTCTTC,CSASSEPYGSYNEQFF
NA,TRBV12-3/TRBV12-4,few,TRBJ2-1,TGTGCCAGCAGTTTCGCCCTTAGACAGTACAATGAGCAGTTCTTC,CASSFALRQYNEQFF
NA,TRBV2,few,TRBJ1-6,TGTGCCAGCAGTGAAGGTCTGCGCTCCTATAATTCACCCCTCCACTTT,CASSEGLRSYNSPLHF
TRBD2,TRBV9,few,TRBJ2-3,TGTGCCAGCAGCGTTGCGGGGGTAGATACGCAGTATTTT,CASSVAGVDTQYF
NA,TRBV20-1,NA,TRBJ2-1,TGCAGTGCTAGACCTCCCACAGAAGCAATCTACAATGAGCAGTTCTTC,CSARPPTEAIYNEQFF
NA,TRBV28,few,TRBJ1-1,TGTGCCAGCAGTACCAGCATGAACACTGAAGCTTTCTTT,CASSTSMNTEAFF
NA,TRBV12-3/TRBV12-4,NA,TRBJ2-2,TGTGCCAGCACCATGACAGTCGGGGAGCTGTTTTTT,CASTMTVGELFF
TRBD2,TRBV20-1,few,TRBJ2-4,TGCAGTGCTAATATACTAGCGGGGGATGCCAAAAACATTCAGTACTTC,CSANILAGDAKNIQYF
NA,TRBV12-3/TRBV12-4,NA,TRBJ1-5,TGTGCCAGCAGTTTAGTCCTTAATCAGCCCCAGCATTTT,CASSLVLNQPQHF
TRBD1,TRBV9,few,TRBJ2-5,TGTGCCAGCAGCCCCCGGACAGGGGGCGCGTTGGGCCAAGAGACCCAGTACTTC,CASSPRTGGALGQETQYF
NA,TRBV5-1,NA,TRBJ1-1,TGCGCCAGCAGCTCATCTCGGGGGAGCACTGAAGCTTTCTTT,CASSSSRGSTEAFF
NA,TRBV4-1,NA,TRBJ2-5,TGCGCCAGCAGCCAAGATATTTCCGGGAGAACCCCACCGTTGGAGACCCAGTACTTC,CASSQDISGRTPPLETQYF
TRBD2,TRBV10-3,few,TRBJ2-1,TGTGCCATCAGTGGGATCGGGAGGGGTTTGGTCAATGAGCAGTTCTTC,CAISGIGRGLVNEQFF
NA,TRBV7-9,NA,TRBJ2-2,TGTGCCAGCAGCGCGAGACGGGACGGGGAGCTGTTTTTT,CASSARRDGELFF
TRBD2,TRBV9,NA,TRBJ2-5,TGTGCCAGCAGCCCTGGGGCTAGCGGGGGGGCCGAGGAGACCCAGTACTTC,CASSPGASGGAEETQYF
NA,TRBV5-6,NA,TRBJ2-3,TGTGCCAGCAGCTTGCCTGGGCATACGCAGTATTTT,CASSLPGHTQYF
TRBD1,TRBV5-4,NA,TRBJ2-5,TGTGTCAGCAGCGGGCAGGGACAGGGGATAGAGACCCAGTACTTC,CVSSGQGQGIETQYF
NA,TRBV7-9,NA,TRBJ2-7,TGTGCCAGCAGCTTAGGGCCAGTCTACTACGAGCAGTACTTC,CASSLGPVYYEQYF
NA,TRBV7-8,NA,TRBJ1-1,TGTGCCAGCAGCGTATCCAACAGGGCAACGAACACTGAAGCTTTCTTT,CASSVSNRATNTEAFF
TRBD2,TRBV5-1,few,TRBJ2-3,TGCGCCAGCAGCTTGAGCGGGGAGTATGATACGCAGTATTTT,CASSLSGEYDTQYF
TRBD2,TRBV7-9,NA,TRBJ2-7,TGTGCCAGCTGGGAGGCCACTAGCGGAACCTACGAGCAGTACTTC,CASWEATSGTYEQYF
NA,TRBV20-1,NA,TRBJ2-3,TGCAGTGCTAGTTTGGTCGGCAAGGTTTCAGATACGCAGTATTTT,CSASLVGKVSDTQYF
NA,TRBV7-9,NA,TRBJ2-3,TGTGCCAGCAGCGTCCCTCTCCCAAATACGCAGTATTTT,CASSVPLPNTQYF
TRBD1,TRBV6-1,NA,TRBJ1-2,TGTGCCAGCAGTCCCGGGAGGGACAGGCGTAATGGCTACACCTTC,CASSPGRDRRNGYTF
TRBD1,TRBV5-1,once,TRBJ2-2,TGCGCCAGCAGCGCCGACAGGGCGAACACCGGGGAGCTGTTTTTT,CASSADRANTGELFF
NA,TRBV4-3,many,TRBJ1-1,TGCGCCAGCAGCCCGAGGCACAGATCGAACACTGAAGCTTTCTTT,CASSPRHRSNTEAFF
NA,TRBV5-1,few,TRBJ2-3,TGCGCCAGCAGCTTGGAGACAGCAGCTCCGGGAGATACGCAGTATTTT,CASSLETAAPGDTQYF
TRBD1,TRBV27,NA,TRBJ2-1,TGTGCCAGCATACGACAGGGAGCGAATGAGCAGTTCTTC,CASIRQGANEQFF
NA,TRBV9,NA,TRBJ2-3,TGTGCCAGCAGCGTAGGGGCTAACCTCGCGGATACGCAGTATTTT,CASSVGANLADTQYF
NA,TRBV9,NA,TRBJ2-6,TGTGCCAGCAGCGTCGGCTCTGGGGCCAACGTCCTGACTTTC,CASSVGSGANVLTF
NA,TRBV7-9,NA,TRBJ2-5,TGTGCCAGCAGCCCCGCTCTAGGGTACGAGACCCAGTACTTC,CASSPALGYETQYF
NA,TRBV20-1,NA,TRBJ2-2,TGCAGTGCTAGGTCCAGGGTTCTCGGGGAGCTGTTTTTT,CSARSRVLGELFF
TRBD1,TRBV29-1,few,TRBJ2-2,TGCAGCGTGATTGGGGACAGGGGAAGCACCGGGGAGCTGTTTTTT,CSVIGDRGSTGELFF
NA,TRBV7-2,NA,TRBJ1-5,TGTGCCAGCAGCTTAGAACCGGCGGGGCAGCCCCAGCATTTT,CASSLEPAGQPQHF
NA,TRBV5-1,NA,TRBJ2-7,TGCGCCAGCACCGGCGGGGGGACAGTGATCTACGAGCAGTACTTC,CASTGGGTVIYEQYF
TRBD2,TRBV12-3/TRBV12-4,NA,TRBJ2-1,TGTACCAGCAGTTTCTTTGCGGGGGGAACTATGACCTACAATGAGCAGTTCTTC,CTSSFFAGGTMTYNEQFF
NA,TRBV9,few,TRBJ1-4,TGTGCCAGCAGCGTAGACAGGGCCTCTAATGAAAAACTGTTTTTT,CASSVDRASNEKLFF
TRBD1,TRBV5-1,NA,TRBJ2-3,TGCGCCAGCAGCTTGGACGACAGGGGGACAGATACGCAGTATTTT,CASSLDDRGTDTQYF
TRBD1,TRBV10-3,NA,TRBJ2-7,TGTGCCATCAGCGGGACAGGGGGCTACGAGCAGTACTTC,CAISGTGGYEQYF
TRBD1,TRBV20-1,NA,TRBJ1-1,TGCAGTGCTCAGATCGTAACCCCCGGACAGGGTGTGGGCACTGAAGCTTTCTTT,CSAQIVTPGQGVGTEAFF
NA,TRBV5-1,few,TRBJ1-5,TGCGCCAGCAGCTTGGCCGAAGGGGGGAGCAATCAGCCCCAGCATTTT,CASSLAEGGSNQPQHF